The next 29 T cell receptor beta chains were all read from a single sample in a study of blood T cells in healthy people across ages. A J-beta primer mix and a sample-barcoded 5' primer were used in a second PCR of about 7 to 11 cycles. TCRdb analysed the 5' RACE reads with MiXCR anew, one entry per CDR3 protein. The top ten hold about 8% of the sample, which has some 1.5 million distinct CDR3 sequences, about 30% seen once. Material: blood. The receptors here all came from a woman under 40 in good health.

The chain links TRBV7-2 to TRBJ1-5; 8 bases line up with TRBD1. J was trimmed by 4 bases and V by 11 bases; bases with no gene match: 10. CDR3 length: 14 residues. The germline V gene has CDR1 SGHTA and CDR2 FQGNSA. DNA for the CDR3: TGTGCCGGCACATTACGACAGGGGAATCAGCCCCAGCATTTT. Protein: CAGTLRQGNQPQHF.

V is TRBV12-3 or TRBV12-4 and J is TRBJ2-4; D gene ambiguous. The CDR3 covers 13 residues. Trimming removed 3 bases from V and 13 bases from J, with 16 bases in between. The CDR3 here is CASSFGLSYGQYF. CDR3 nucleotide sequence: TGTGCCAGCAGTTTTGGGCTATCCTACGGGCAGTACTTC.

The chain joins TRBV27 to TRBJ1-1, with D unresolved. The CDR3 sequence is 13 residues long. Germline V gives CDR1 MNHEY, CDR2 SMNVEV (reference sequence). With 2 bases removed from V and 8 bases from J, the gap between germline ends came to 12 bases. CDR3 loop: CASSLDPSGEAFF. The DNA of the CDR3 is TGTGCCAGCAGTTTAGACCCCTCAGGCGAAGCTTTCTTT.

This clonotype appeared many times. The V call is TRBV9, the J call TRBJ2-1, with D possibly being TRBD2 (5 bases). V lost 6 bases and J lost 1, with 11 bases in between. Germline assignment: CDR1 SGDLS and CDR2 YYNGEE. The length of the CDR3 is 14 residues. CDR3 sequence reads: CASNQDWSYNEQFF. The CDR3, as DNA: TGTGCCAGCAACCAGGACTGGTCCTACAATGAGCAGTTCTTC.

The genes are TRBV18 and TRBJ2-7; D is uncertain. The CDR3 spans 17 residues. The V end was cut by 0 bases, the J end by 0 bases, with 15 bases between. The germline gives CDR1 KGHSH, CDR2 LQKENI. CDR3 sequence reads: CASSPPIGQARSYEQYF. In nucleotides, the CDR3 is TGTGCCAGCTCACCACCCATAGGGCAAGCTCGCTCCTACGAGCAGTACTTC.

The rearrangement uses TRBV7-2 and TRBJ1-1; weak D call: TRBD1 (5 bases). With 8 bases removed from V and 4 bases from J, the gap between germline ends came to 17 bases. The CDR3 totals 14 residues. Looked up from germline, CDR1 is SGHTA and CDR2 is FQGNSA. The CDR3 protein is CASFLGGSGTEAFF. The CDR3 nucleotides read TGTGCCAGCTTCCTGGGGGGTTCGGGCACTGAAGCTTTCTTT.

This clonotype was seen repeatedly, ten times or more. The CDR3 DNA reads as TGTGCCAGCAGCTTACGAGGACTAGTGGAGACCCAGTACTTC. Translated: CASSLRGLVETQYF. The chain recombines TRBV11-2 with TRBJ2-5; 7 bases map to TRBD2. CDR1 SGHAT and CDR2 FQNNGV come from the germline V gene. J lost 5 bases, V lost 2 bases, and 5 bases had no gene match. This CDR3 region has 14 residues. Full variable domain (missing parts from reference TRBV11-2 and TRBJ2-5): EAGVAQSPRYKIIEKRQSVAFWCNPISGHATLYWYQQILGQGPKLLIQFQNNGVVDDSQLPKDRFSAERLKGVDSTLKIQPAKLEDSAVYLCASSLRGLVETQYFGPGTRLLVL.

Details on this clonotype: A much larger clone lies a single base off, so this may be a read error. The chain joins TRBV6-6 to TRBJ2-4; D is uncertain. Trimming took off 6 bases at V and 8 bases at J, with 17 bases between the two ends. Germline CDR1 and CDR2: MNHNY and SVGAGI (reference sequence). The CDR3 consists of 14 residues. The CDR3, as DNA: TGTGCCAGCAGGTACCTAGGTAGCTCGGACATTCAGTACTTC. Its protein is CASRYLGSSDIQYF.

V gene TRBV29-1 combines with J gene TRBJ2-5; no definite D call. V was shortened by 7 bases and J by 1 base, with 13 bases between the two germline ends. CDR3 length: 13 amino acids. Germline V gene sequence: CDR1 SQVTM, CDR2 ANQGSEA. CDR3 sequence: CSARLILQETQYF. CDR3 bases: TGCAGCGCCCGTCTAATACTCCAAGAGACCCAGTACTTC.

This clonotype occurred a few times. V usage is TRBV18 and J usage is TRBJ2-1, with 7 bases identical to TRBD1. This CDR3 comprises 14 residues. Germline V gene data show CDR1 as KGHSH and CDR2 as LQKENI. Trimming removed 0 bases from V and 5 bases from J; junction bases left unmatched: 1. DNA of the CDR3: TGTGCCAGCTCACCACCGACAGGGAACAATGAGCAGTTCTTC. This sequence encodes CASSPPTGNNEQFF.

This clonotype was seen ten or more times. The chain has TRBV12-3 or TRBV12-4 and TRBJ2-6; D call uncertain. V was shortened by 5 bases and J by 0 bases, with 8 bases between the two germline ends. The CDR3 sequence is 15 residues long. The CDR3 sequence: CASSTLFSGANVLTF. CDR3 coding DNA: TGTGCCAGCAGTACCCTGTTCTCTGGGGCCAACGTCCTGACTTTC.

This clonotype has a count of ten or more. The chain carries TRBV5-1 and TRBJ2-4, with 8 bases that match TRBD2. Per the germline V gene, CDR1 is SGHRS and CDR2 is YFSETQ. The junction had 0 bases not matched to a gene; V was cut back by 1 base and J by 3 bases. The CDR3 extends over 14 amino acids. The CDR3 sequence is CASSLTSGKNIQYF. CDR3 coding DNA: TGCGCCAGCAGCTTGACTAGCGGCAAAAACATTCAGTACTTC.

The rearrangement uses TRBV18 and TRBJ2-1; 9 bases agree with TRBD2. V was clipped by 2 bases and J by 5 bases; unmatched bases: 4. CDR1 is KGHSH and CDR2 is LQKENI in the germline V gene. The CDR3 has 15 residues. This chain's CDR3 is CASSPKGLAHNEQFF. CDR3 nucleotide sequence: TGTGCCAGCTCACCAAAGGGACTAGCACACAATGAGCAGTTCTTC.

J is TRBJ2-4 and V is TRBV7-7; 12 bases align to TRBD1. The DNA end favors TRBJ2-5, so the J call may be wrong. This CDR3 region has 17 residues. Looked up from germline, CDR1 is SSHAT and CDR2 is FNYEAQ (reference sequence). The CDR3 region has the DNA TGTGCCAGCAGCTTGACCCGGGACAGGGGGCGCCATGAGACCCAGTACTTC. Its translation is CASSLTRDRGRHETQYF.

At least ten counts were recorded for this clonotype. V usage is TRBV6-2 or TRBV6-3 and J usage is TRBJ1-2; TRBD1 aligns across 9 bases. Per the germline V gene, CDR1 is MNHEY and CDR2 is SVGEGT. The CDR3 is made up of 11 amino acids. The V and J ends lost 8 bases and 13 bases, in that order; junction bases with no gene match: 8. In DNA form, the CDR3 reads TGTGCCAGCGAGAGGACAGGGGTTTTCACCTTC. Protein product: CASERTGVFTF.

On this clonotype: An end of the junction does not agree with germline; a read error may underlie this. The rearrangement joins TRBV3-1 to TRBJ1-2; tentatively, D is TRBD1 (6 bases). The CDR3 length is 15 residues. Germline loops: CDR1 LGHDT, CDR2 YNNKEL (reference sequence). The CDR3, as DNA: TGTGCCAGCAGTCAAGATTTGGGGGCGAGCTATGGCTACACCTTC. Translation: CASSQDLGASYGYTF.

J is TRBJ1-1 and V is TRBV7-9, with D hard to call. The V gene lost 2 bases and the J gene lost 10 bases, with 8 bases spanning the gap. There are 11 residues in the CDR3. CDR1 and CDR2 (germline): SEHNR, FQNEAQ (reference sequence). This CDR3 is CASSLMGGAFF. Written as DNA, the CDR3 is TGTGCCAGCAGCTTAATGGGTGGAGCTTTCTTT.

There are many counts of this clonotype. This chain links TRBV5-1 with TRBJ2-1; TRBD2 aligns across 8 bases. The CDR3 runs 14 residues. Germline V gives CDR1 SGHRS, CDR2 YFSETQ. Trimming took 2 bases from V and 5 from J; bases not matched to a gene: 3. CDR3 protein: CASSFSRGDNEQFF. CDR3 DNA sequence: TGCGCCAGCAGCTTCTCGCGGGGGGACAATGAGCAGTTCTTC. The full variable domain, in which reference TRBV5-1 and TRBJ2-1 provide the parts outside the CDR3, is KAGVTQTPRYLIKTRGQQVTLSCSPISGHRSVSWYQQTPGQGLQFLFEYFSETQRNKGNFPGRFSGRQFSNSRSEMNVSTLELGDSALYLCASSFSRGDNEQFFGPGTRLTVL.

This clonotype was detected only a few times. The chain is built from TRBV4-1 and TRBJ1-5; the D is unclear. The CDR3 totals 16 residues. Germline V CDR1 and CDR2: MGHRA, YSYEKL. V lost 0 bases and J 4 bases, leaving 13 bases between the germline ends. The CDR3 DNA follows: TGCGCCAGCAGCCAAGATGGTACGGGAGGGAATCAGCCCCAGCATTTT. Amino acids: CASSQDGTGGNQPQHF.

The CDR3 DNA is TGTGCCAGCAGTACAGGGAACCCTTCCTACGAGCAGTACTTC. Amino acid sequence: CASSTGNPSYEQYF. The chain uses TRBV12-3 or TRBV12-4 and TRBJ2-7, with D possibly matching TRBD1 (6 bases). V dropped 5 bases and J dropped 1 base, with 12 bases sitting between them. The CDR3 loop spans 14 amino acids.

The sample holds a few counts of this clonotype. The chain couples TRBV20-1 to TRBJ1-2; D is unclear. The CDR3 is made up of 14 amino acids. V was trimmed by 0 bases and J by 4 bases, leaving 12 bases between them. CDR1 is DFQATT and CDR2 is SNEGSKA in the germline V gene (reference sequence). This CDR3 is CSARDVEGGYGYTF. CDR3 in DNA: TGCAGTGCTAGAGATGTGGAGGGAGGCTATGGCTACACCTTC.

This sequence joins TRBV4-2 and TRBJ2-5; 9 bases map to TRBD2. Losses at the gene ends were 1 base for V and 5 bases for J; bases not matched to a gene: 14. Germline CDR1 reads LGHNA; CDR2 reads YNFKEQ. The CDR3 spans 18 residues. CDR3 DNA sequence: TGTGCCAGCAGCCAAGCGTGGAGCGGGGGGAGCAAGGGTGAGACCCAGTACTTC. Translated: CASSQAWSGGSKGETQYF.

The chain is built from TRBV2 and TRBJ2-1; 9 nucleotides align to TRBD2. V dropped 5 bases and J dropped 7; count of bases not matched to a gene: 9. Looked up from germline, CDR1 is SNHLY and CDR2 is FYNNEI. The length of the CDR3 is 15 residues. Here the CDR3 reads CASSTPERGVNEQFF. DNA for the CDR3: TGTGCCAGCAGTACCCCGGAGCGGGGGGTAAATGAGCAGTTCTTC.

This clonotype was detected ten times or more. The CDR3 DNA follows: TGCGCCAGCAGCCAAGAGGGGCTAGCGGGAGGGCCTGGAGACGGTGAGCAGTTCTTC. Translation: CASSQEGLAGGPGDGEQFF. The V and J genes are TRBV4-3 and TRBJ2-1, with TRBD2 matching 12 bases. This CDR3 comprises 19 residues. The V segment lost 0 bases and the J segment 9 bases; nucleotides outside the gene matches: 15. Germline V lookup: CDR1 LGHNA, CDR2 YSLEER.

Ten or more counts support this clonotype. The chain recombines TRBV29-1 with TRBJ2-5; the match to TRBD2 covers 9 bases. The J call is doubtful: the DNA matches TRBJ2-7 better. This CDR3 comprises 16 residues. Germline V lookup: CDR1 SQVTM, CDR2 ANQGSEA. This chain's CDR3 is CSVEGSGGTSLDEQYF. In DNA, the CDR3 is TGCAGCGTTGAAGGTTCGGGCGGGACTAGCCTAGACGAGCAGTACTTC.

About this clonotype: A read error may account for a junction end that differs from germline. Here the CDR3 reads CASSVGSGVNVLTF. DNA of the CDR3: TGTGCCAGCAGCGTGGGGTCGGGGGTCAACGTCCTGACTTTC. This chain joins TRBV9 and TRBJ2-6; D might be TRBD2 (6 bases). From germline, CDR1 is SGDLS and CDR2 YYNGEE. The length of the CDR3 is 14 residues.

This clonotype was counted between two and nine times. The CDR3: CRLRRRSTDTQYF. The CDR3 DNA sequence: TGCAGACTTCGGAGAAGGAGCACAGATACGCAGTATTTT. V is TRBV20-1 and J is TRBJ2-3; D gene unclear. The CDR3 is 13 amino acids. Germline CDR1 is DFQATT and CDR2 is SNEGSKA (reference sequence).

The sample holds many counts of this clonotype. The chain couples TRBV5-1 to TRBJ1-6; D is possibly TRBD1 (5 bases). Germline V gene sequence: CDR1 SGHRS, CDR2 YFSETQ. V was cut by 3 bases and J by 8 bases, with 12 bases left in between. The CDR3 has 14 amino acids. CDR3 nucleotides: TGCGCCAGCAGCTACGGGACGGGCGATTCACCCCTCCACTTT. It yields the protein CASSYGTGDSPLHF. Full variable domain (outside the CDR3, taken from reference TRBV5-1 and TRBJ1-6): KAGVTQTPRYLIKTRGQQVTLSCSPISGHRSVSWYQQTPGQGLQFLFEYFSETQRNKGNFPGRFSGRQFSNSRSEMNVSTLELGDSALYLCASSYGTGDSPLHFGNGTRLTVT.

There are a few counts of this clonotype. The chain uses TRBV20-1 and TRBJ2-5; weak D call: TRBD2 (5 bases). Germline loops: CDR1 DFQATT, CDR2 SNEGSKA (reference sequence). This CDR3 is built from 13 residues. The V gene lost 1 base and the J gene lost 4 bases, with 10 bases spanning the gap. CDR3 sequence (DNA): TGCAGTGCTAGAGTTCTAGCCCGAGAGACCCAGTACTTC. Translated, it gives CSARVLARETQYF.